This entry lists 26 T cell receptor beta chains sequenced from one sample in a study of blood T cell repertoires in COVID-19. The method was immunoSEQ multiplex PCR; TCRdb's version includes in-frame clones alone and lacks a portion of them. The sample has about 150,000 clones, roughly 84% seen once. The sequenced material came from PBMCs or T cells enriched from blood (not recorded which). The receptor set was obtained from a woman between 50 and 59 years old who had recovered from COVID-19.

This clone was picked up one time. The J gene is TRBJ2-3, the V gene TRBV14; D not certain. Germline V gene sequence: CDR1 SGHDN, CDR2 FVKESK. The CDR3 has 16 residues. Trimming cost V 2 bases and J 3 bases, with 15 bases left between them. CDR3 nucleotides: TGTGCCAGCAGCCAACGCTCCTTCCGAACAACAGATACGCAGTATTTT. As protein: CASSQRSFRTTDTQYF. Drawing the rest from reference TRBV14 and TRBJ2-3, the complete variable domain is EAGVTQFPSHSVIEKGQTVTLRCDPISGHDNLYWYRRVMGKEIKFLLHFVKESKQDESGMPNNRFLAERTGGTYSTLKVQPAELEDSGVYFCASSQRSFRTTDTQYFGPGTRLTVL.

A single count supports this clone. The genes are TRBV3-1 (or the pseudogene TRBV3-2) and TRBJ1-1; D is possibly TRBD1 (5 bases). The CDR3 totals 14 residues. CDR1 and CDR2 from the germline V gene are LGHDT and YNNKEL (reference sequence). Trimming pared 1 base from V and 0 bases from J, leaving 6 bases between. CDR3: CASSQGGVNTEAFF. The CDR3 DNA reads as TGTGCCAGCAGCCAAGGGGGGGTGAACACTGAAGCTTTCTTT.

This clone came up a few times. This sequence joins TRBV13 and TRBJ2-7; 9 positions agree with TRBD1. The V segment lost 6 bases and the J segment 1 base; nucleotides outside the gene matches: 7. This CDR3 spans 15 amino acids. Germline loops: CDR1 PRHDT, CDR2 FYEKMQ (reference sequence). CDR3 sequence: CASRENRGPSYEQYF. CDR3 DNA sequence: TGTGCCAGCAGGGAGAACAGGGGGCCGTCCTACGAGCAGTACTTC.

V and J are TRBV19 and TRBJ1-5; 7 bases are a match to TRBD1. The CDR3 contains 15 residues. CDR1 is LNHDA and CDR2 is SQIVND in the germline V gene (reference sequence). Losses at the gene ends were 4 bases for V and 9 bases for J; bases not matched to a gene: 12. CDR3 amino acids: CASSTLTTGWRPQHF. CDR3 DNA: TGTGCCAGTAGTACACTAACGACAGGGTGGCGGCCCCAGCATTTT.

This sequence joins TRBV4-3 and TRBJ2-7, with D tentatively TRBD2 (6 bases). With 0 bases removed from V and 2 bases from J, the gap between germline ends came to 11 bases. CDR1 and CDR2 from the germline V gene are LGHNA and YSLEER. This CDR3 has 15 residues. CDR3 in amino acids: CASSQDSRGTYEQYF. The CDR3 bases are TGCGCCAGCAGCCAAGACTCGCGGGGTACCTACGAGCAGTACTTC.

Here the CDR3 DNA reads TGTGCCAGCAGAGTAGCGGGGGGCGGCACCGGGGAGCTGTTTTTT. Translation gives CASRVAGGGTGELFF. The J gene is TRBJ2-2, the V gene TRBV7-2; 10 bases are shared with TRBD2. After removal of 6 bases from V and 4 bases from J, the junction contained 5 bases not matched to a gene. This CDR3 contains 15 residues. CDR1 and CDR2 (germline): SGHTA, FQGNSA. The complete variable domain, with remaining parts taken from reference TRBV7-2 and TRBJ2-2, reads GAGVSQSPSNKVTEKGKDVELRCDPISGHTALYWYRQSLGQGLEFLIYFQGNSAPDKSGLPSDRFSAERTGGSVSTLTIQRTQQEDSAVYLCASRVAGGGTGELFFGEGSRLTVL.

This chain uses TRBV28 with TRBJ2-7; D perhaps matches TRBD2 (6 bases). CDR3 size: 14 residues. V lost 6 bases and J lost 1, with 13 bases in between. CDR1 is MDHEN, CDR2 SYDVKM, per germline. CDR3 region: CASRRSGESYEQYF. CDR3 bases: TGTGCCAGCAGGCGATCGGGAGAATCCTACGAGCAGTACTTC.

The chain couples TRBV11-3 to TRBJ1-3, with no clear D. There are 15 residues in the CDR3. Looked up from germline, CDR1 is SGHNT and CDR2 is YENEEA. Trimming shortened V by 3 bases and J by 0 bases, and 9 bases separated the two germline ends. The CDR3 DNA reads TGTGCCAGCAGCTTTACGGGATCCTCTGGAAACACCATATATTTT. It codes for CASSFTGSSGNTIYF.

This chain joins TRBV2 and TRBJ2-3; no reliable D call. The germline V and J ends were trimmed by 11 bases and 2 bases, with 8 bases remaining between them. The CDR3 runs 11 residues. Germline V gives CDR1 SNHLY, CDR2 FYNNEI. The CDR3 DNA reads as TGTGCCGGAGCTTTCACAGATACGCAGTATTTT. Protein product: CAGAFTDTQYF.

J is TRBJ1-6 and V is TRBV6-5; D may be TRBD1 (5 bases). The V and J ends lost 7 bases and 7 bases respectively, with 14 bases between them. The germline CDR1 and CDR2 sequences are MNHEY and SVGAGI. The CDR3 is 14 residues long. CDR3 sequence (DNA): TGTGCCAGCATAGACAGTTTAAACAATTCACCCCTCCACTTT. It is translated as CASIDSLNNSPLHF.

This sequence joins TRBV29-1 and TRBJ2-2, with D perhaps TRBD2 (6 bases). In germline, CDR1 is SQVTM, CDR2 ANQGSEA. This CDR3 spans 15 amino acids. V lost 0 bases, J lost 3 bases, and 11 bases lay in between. Here the CDR3 reads CSVEEGSGHTGELFF. CDR3 in DNA: TGCAGCGTTGAAGAGGGTAGCGGCCACACCGGGGAGCTGTTTTTT.

V is TRBV7-2 and J is TRBJ1-1; D may be TRBD1 (6 bases). CDR1 and CDR2 from the germline V gene are SGHTA and FQGNSA. The germline V and J ends were trimmed by 3 bases and 0 bases, with 11 bases remaining between them. The CDR3 runs to 15 residues. CDR3 protein: CASSFYQGMNTEAFF. The CDR3 nucleotides are TGTGCCAGCAGCTTCTACCAGGGGATGAACACTGAAGCTTTCTTT. Full variable domain (rest looked up from reference TRBV7-2 and TRBJ1-1): GAGVSQSPSNKVTEKGKDVELRCDPISGHTALYWYRQSLGQGLEFLIYFQGNSAPDKSGLPSDRFSAERTGGSVSTLTIQRTQQEDSAVYLCASSFYQGMNTEAFFGQGTRLTVV.

The chain has TRBV28 and TRBJ2-7; TRBD2 agrees at 8 bases. With V trimmed by 8 bases and J by 3 bases, 9 bases remained unmatched. In germline, CDR1 is MDHEN, CDR2 SYDVKM. The CDR3 has 14 amino acids. The CDR3 DNA is TGTGCCAGCGTCGGGGGGGCTAGGGGCTACGAGCAGTACTTC. It specifies CASVGGARGYEQYF.

V and J are TRBV19 and TRBJ2-2; TRBD2 is a possible D gene (5 bases). The V gene lost 8 bases and the J gene lost 1 base, with 17 bases spanning the gap. The CDR3 covers 16 residues. Germline CDR1 reads LNHDA; CDR2 reads SQIVND (reference sequence). CDR3 amino acids: CASGINRGVNTGELFF. CDR3 nucleotide sequence: TGTGCCAGTGGGATCAACCGGGGAGTGAACACCGGGGAGCTGTTTTTT.

The chain recombines TRBV19 with TRBJ2-1; 9 bases fit TRBD2. The junction had 9 bases not matched to a gene; V was cut back by 6 bases and J by 6 bases. The CDR3 contains 15 residues. Germline V gives CDR1 LNHDA, CDR2 SQIVND (reference sequence). CDR3 amino acids: CASRKKREVLNEQFF. DNA for the CDR3: TGTGCCAGTAGAAAGAAGCGGGAGGTACTCAATGAGCAGTTCTTC. The whole variable domain, filled in from reference TRBV19 and TRBJ2-1, reads DGGITQSPKYLFRKEGQNVTLSCEQNLNHDAMYWYRQDPGQGLRLIYYSQIVNDFQKGDIAEGYSVSREKKESFPLTVTSAQKNPTAFYLCASRKKREVLNEQFFGPGTRLTVL.

The chain is built from TRBV7-2 and TRBJ2-1; D possibly corresponds to TRBD2 (6 bases). Germline V lookup: CDR1 SGHTA, CDR2 FQGNSA. The CDR3 totals 14 residues. V dropped 4 bases and J dropped 5 bases, with 12 bases sitting between them. CDR3: CASSSQRGNNEQFF. The DNA for the CDR3 is TGTGCCAGCAGCTCCCAACGGGGGAACAATGAGCAGTTCTTC. Filled out from reference TRBV7-2 and TRBJ2-1, the complete variable domain reads GAGVSQSPSNKVTEKGKDVELRCDPISGHTALYWYRQSLGQGLEFLIYFQGNSAPDKSGLPSDRFSAERTGGSVSTLTIQRTQQEDSAVYLCASSSQRGNNEQFFGPGTRLTVL.

V is TRBV6-6 and J is TRBJ1-6; 7 nucleotides match TRBD1. The germline CDR1 and CDR2 sequences are MNHNY and SVGAGI (reference sequence). The CDR3 runs to 15 residues. The J segment lost 5 bases and the V segment lost 5 bases, leaving 6 bases of the junction unmatched. The CDR3 coding sequence is TGTGCCAGCAGTAACCCGACAGGGAATAATTCACCCCTCCACTTT. Amino acid sequence: CASSNPTGNNSPLHF.

This chain connects TRBV28 to TRBJ2-7; 7 nucleotides agree with TRBD1. CDR1 and CDR2 (germline): MDHEN, SYDVKM. This CDR3 contains 12 residues. With 4 bases clipped from V and 13 bases from J, the junction kept 10 bases outside the gene matches. CDR3 in DNA: TGTGCCAGCAGTTCACTCGGACAGGACCACTACTTC. Its protein is CASSSLGQDHYF.

The chain is built from TRBV19 and TRBJ1-1; TRBD1 matches 7 bases. V was clipped by 6 bases and J by 1 base; unmatched bases: 8. CDR1 is LNHDA, CDR2 SQIVND, per germline (reference sequence). The CDR3 sequence is 15 residues long. CDR3 region: CASRFSGTANTEAFF. CDR3 DNA: TGTGCCAGTAGATTCTCCGGGACAGCGAACACTGAAGCTTTCTTT.

This clone occurred once. This chain uses TRBV3-1 (or the pseudogene TRBV3-2) with TRBJ2-1; D might be TRBD1 (5 bases). With 3 bases removed from V and 10 bases from J, the gap between germline ends came to 10 bases. CDR1 and CDR2 (germline): LGHDT, YNNKEL (reference sequence). The CDR3 runs 12 residues. Written as DNA, the CDR3 is TGTGCCAGCAGCCACAGGGTTGGCGAGCAGTTCTTC. Translated: CASSHRVGEQFF.

The V call is TRBV6-5, the J call TRBJ2-7; TRBD2 matches at 11 bases. Germline V CDR1 and CDR2: MNHEY, SVGAGI. V shed 6 bases and J 3 bases; nucleotides not matched to a gene: 7. This CDR3 contains 15 residues. The CDR3 region is CASRFLAGGIYEQYF. The CDR3 DNA reads as TGTGCCAGCAGGTTTCTAGCGGGGGGAATCTACGAGCAGTACTTC.

This sequence joins TRBV29-1 and TRBJ1-4, with 8 bases identical to TRBD1. Looked up from germline, CDR1 is SQVTM and CDR2 is ANQGSEA. CDR3 length: 13 amino acids. With V trimmed by 6 bases and J by 5 bases, 5 bases remained unmatched. The CDR3 DNA reads as TGCAGCGTCCTTTGGACAGGGAATGAAAAACTGTTTTTT. It yields the protein CSVLWTGNEKLFF.

This clone was seen more than once but under ten times. CDR3 DNA sequence: TGTGCCAGCAGTTCCTACTACGAGCAGTACTTC. Translated, it gives CASSSYYEQYF. The genes are TRBV28 and TRBJ2-7; no firm D call. This CDR3 has 11 residues. Per the germline V gene, CDR1 is MDHEN and CDR2 is SYDVKM. V lost 4 bases and J 3 bases, leaving 4 bases between the germline ends.

The chain uses TRBV4-3 and TRBJ2-1, with 10 bases fitting TRBD2. The V segment lost 0 bases and the J segment 8 bases; nucleotides outside the gene matches: 4. The CDR3 has 15 residues. Germline assignment: CDR1 LGHNA and CDR2 YSLEER. The CDR3 protein is CASSQEAGGRDEQFF. The CDR3 nucleotides are TGCGCCAGCAGCCAAGAAGCGGGGGGGCGGGATGAGCAGTTCTTC.

J is TRBJ2-7 and V is TRBV27; D may be TRBD2 (6 bases). V lost 6 bases, J lost 0 bases, and 6 bases lay in between. Germline V lookup: CDR1 MNHEY, CDR2 SMNVEV (reference sequence). The CDR3 covers 12 residues. The CDR3 DNA is TGTGCCAGCAGGGACTACTCCTACGAGCAGTACTTC. Translating gives CASRDYSYEQYF.

The chain combines TRBV19 with TRBJ2-1; possibly TRBD2 for D (6 bases). V lost 8 bases to trimming and J lost 4 bases, with 18 bases between them. This CDR3 contains 15 residues. Germline V gene data show CDR1 as LNHDA and CDR2 as SQIVND (reference sequence). CDR3 protein: CASSTVAGPYNEQFF. The CDR3, as DNA: TGTGCCAGTTCCACCGTGGCGGGGCCTTACAATGAGCAGTTCTTC.